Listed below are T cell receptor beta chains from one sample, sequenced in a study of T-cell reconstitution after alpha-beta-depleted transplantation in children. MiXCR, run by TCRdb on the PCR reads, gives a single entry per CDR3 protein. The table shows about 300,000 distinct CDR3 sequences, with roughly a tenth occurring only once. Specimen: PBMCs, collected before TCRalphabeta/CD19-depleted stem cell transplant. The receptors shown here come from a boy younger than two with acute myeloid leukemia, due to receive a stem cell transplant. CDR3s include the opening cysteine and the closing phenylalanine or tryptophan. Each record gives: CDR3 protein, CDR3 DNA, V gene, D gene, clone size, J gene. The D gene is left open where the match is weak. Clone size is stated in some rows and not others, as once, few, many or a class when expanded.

CDR3aa: CASGYDTYEQYF; CDR3nt: TGTGCCAGCGGTTACGATACCTACGAGCAGTACTTC; v_gene: TRBV28; d_gene: -; abundance: many; j_gene: TRBJ2-7
CDR3aa: CSARDRLITEAFF; CDR3nt: TGCAGTGCTAGAGACAGGTTGATCACTGAAGCTTTCTTT; v_gene: TRBV20-1; d_gene: -; abundance: -; j_gene: TRBJ1-1
CDR3aa: CSARSGLPSTGELFF; CDR3nt: TGCAGTGCTAGGTCGGGACTACCTTCCACCGGGGAGCTGTTTTTT; v_gene: TRBV20-1; d_gene: TRBD2; abundance: many; j_gene: TRBJ2-2
CDR3aa: CASSYGGRNTEAFF; CDR3nt: TGTGCCAGCAGTTACGGGGGGCGGAACACTGAAGCTTTCTTT; v_gene: TRBV6-5; d_gene: -; abundance: -; j_gene: TRBJ1-1
CDR3aa: CASSDSASYEQYF; CDR3nt: TGTGCCAGCAGTGATTCAGCTTCCTACGAGCAGTACTTC; v_gene: TRBV25-1; d_gene: -; abundance: many; j_gene: TRBJ2-7
CDR3aa: CASSPSRGRNTEAFF; CDR3nt: TGCGCCAGCAGCCCCTCTAGGGGTAGGAACACTGAAGCTTTCTTT; v_gene: TRBV5-1; d_gene: -; abundance: few; j_gene: TRBJ1-1
CDR3aa: CASSPDRVSTDTQYF; CDR3nt: TGTGCCAGCAGCCCCGACAGGGTTAGCACAGATACGCAGTATTTT; v_gene: TRBV28; d_gene: TRBD1; abundance: few; j_gene: TRBJ2-3
CDR3aa: CSVVAREDGILHEKLFF; CDR3nt: TGCAGCGTTGTAGCCAGGGAGGATGGGATCCTTCATGAAAAACTGTTTTTT; v_gene: TRBV29-1; d_gene: -; abundance: many; j_gene: TRBJ1-4
CDR3aa: CASSSTGRRGNEQFF; CDR3nt: TGTGCCAGCAGTTCGACAGGGAGAAGGGGCAATGAGCAGTTCTTC; v_gene: TRBV6-5; d_gene: TRBD1; abundance: -; j_gene: TRBJ2-1
CDR3aa: CATSRAPDSHNEQFF; CDR3nt: TGTGCCACCAGCAGAGCCCCGGACAGTCACAATGAGCAGTTCTTC; v_gene: TRBV15; d_gene: -; abundance: -; j_gene: TRBJ2-1
CDR3aa: CASSQTALSYEQYF; CDR3nt: TGCGCCAGCAGTCAAACCGCTCTCTCCTACGAGCAGTACTTC; v_gene: TRBV23-1; d_gene: -; abundance: -; j_gene: TRBJ2-7
CDR3aa: CASSFEQLRINYGYTF; CDR3nt: TGTGCCAGCAGCTTTGAACAGCTTAGAATTAACTATGGCTACACCTTC; v_gene: TRBV5-8; d_gene: -; abundance: -; j_gene: TRBJ1-2
CDR3aa: CASSLEDRGYNEQFF; CDR3nt: TGTGCCAGCAGCTTAGAGGACAGGGGTTACAATGAGCAGTTCTTC; v_gene: TRBV7-6; d_gene: TRBD1; abundance: once; j_gene: TRBJ2-1
CDR3aa: CASSPFPGAGANVLTF; CDR3nt: TGTGCCAGCAGTCCCTTTCCGGGGGCTGGGGCCAACGTCCTGACTTTC; v_gene: TRBV3-1; d_gene: -; abundance: many; j_gene: TRBJ2-6